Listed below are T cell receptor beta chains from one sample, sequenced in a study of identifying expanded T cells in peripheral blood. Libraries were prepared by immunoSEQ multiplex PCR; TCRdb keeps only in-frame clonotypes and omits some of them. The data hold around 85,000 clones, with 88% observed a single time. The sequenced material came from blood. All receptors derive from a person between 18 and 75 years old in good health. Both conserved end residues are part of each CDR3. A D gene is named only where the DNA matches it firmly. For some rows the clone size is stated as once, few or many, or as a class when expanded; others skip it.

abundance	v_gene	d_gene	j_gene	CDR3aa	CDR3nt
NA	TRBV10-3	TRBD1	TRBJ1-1	CAISRLQGDTEAFF	TGTGCCATCAGTCGACTTCAGGGGGACACTGAAGCTTTCTTT
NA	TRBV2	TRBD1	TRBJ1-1	CASSGTGGVLEAFF	TGTGCCAGCAGTGGAACAGGGGGCGTCCTTGAAGCTTTCTTT
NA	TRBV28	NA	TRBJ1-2	CASTPGAMGGYTF	TGTGCCAGCACACCTGGCGCTATGGGTGGCTACACCTTC
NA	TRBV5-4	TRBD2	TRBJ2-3	CASSPTQGLAGLISTDTQYF	TGTGCCAGCAGCCCGACCCAGGGACTAGCGGGGCTAATAAGCACAGATACGCAGTATTTT
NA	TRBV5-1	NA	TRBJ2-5	CASSLSGVNLETQYF	TGCGCCAGCAGCTTGTCAGGGGTAAACCTAGAGACCCAGTACTTC
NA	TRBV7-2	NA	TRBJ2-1	CASSPNGHLMQFF	TGTGCCAGCAGCCCCAACGGGCACCTCATGCAGTTCTTC
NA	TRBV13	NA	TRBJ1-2	CASSYLTGPYGYTF	TGTGCCAGCAGCTATCTTACGGGGCCCTATGGCTACACCTTC
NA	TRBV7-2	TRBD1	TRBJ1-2	CASSLGSTGGALRYGYTF	TGTGCCAGCAGCTTAGGTTCCACAGGGGGAGCCCTGCGGTATGGCTACACCTTC
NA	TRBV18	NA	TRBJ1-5	CASSPWGDSNQPQHF	TGTGCCAGCTCACCATGGGGGGATAGCAATCAGCCCCAGCATTTT
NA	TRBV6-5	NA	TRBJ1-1	CASSYYPGGYTEAFF	TGTGCCAGCAGCTACTACCCCGGGGGGTACACTGAAGCTTTCTTT
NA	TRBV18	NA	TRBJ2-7	CASSPPPPGDEQYF	TGTGCCAGCTCACCCCCCCCTCCGGGGGACGAGCAGTACTTC
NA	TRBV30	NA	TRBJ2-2	CAWSVGTLNTGELFF	TGTGCCTGGAGTGTAGGTACATTGAACACCGGGGAGCTGTTTTTT
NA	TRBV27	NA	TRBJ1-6	CASSWYNSPLHF	TGTGCCAGCAGTTGGTATAATTCACCCCTCCACTTT
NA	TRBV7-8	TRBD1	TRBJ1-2	CASSPHRDRASYGYTF	TGTGCCAGCAGCCCTCATCGGGACAGGGCCTCCTATGGCTACACCTTC
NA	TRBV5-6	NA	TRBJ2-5	CASSSGPSQETQYF	TGTGCCAGCAGCTCCGGACCTTCTCAAGAGACCCAGTACTTC
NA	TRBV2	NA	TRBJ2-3	CASTGGDFTQYF	TGTGCCAGCACGGGGGGCGATTTCACGCAGTATTTT
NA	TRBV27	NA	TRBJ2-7	CASIALGRGSYEQYF	TGTGCCAGCATCGCTTTGGGCAGAGGATCCTACGAGCAGTACTTC
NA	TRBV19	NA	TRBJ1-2	CASSMSTHQGYYGYTF	TGTGCCAGTAGTATGTCGACACACCAGGGGTACTATGGCTACACCTTC
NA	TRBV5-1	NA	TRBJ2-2	CASSFNSNTGELFF	TGCGCCAGCAGCTTCAACAGCAACACCGGGGAGCTGTTTTTT
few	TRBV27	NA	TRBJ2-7	CASSLGYSLGEQYF	TGTGCCAGCAGTTTGGGGTATTCCCTGGGCGAGCAGTACTTC
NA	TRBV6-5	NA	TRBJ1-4	CASSAGVATNEKLFF	TGTGCCAGCAGTGCGGGAGTTGCAACTAATGAAAAACTGTTTTTT
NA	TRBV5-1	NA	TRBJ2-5	CASSLGWQGRETQYF	TGCGCCAGCAGCTTGGGGTGGCAGGGCAGGGAGACCCAGTACTTC
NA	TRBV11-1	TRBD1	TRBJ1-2	CASSFQPTGLNTF	TGTGCCAGCAGCTTCCAGCCGACAGGGTTGAACACCTTC
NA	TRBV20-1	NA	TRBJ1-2	CSAGTGYTF	TGCAGTGCCGGGACAGGCTACACCTTC
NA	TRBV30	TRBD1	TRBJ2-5	CAWSLLRGLAEVRAQYF	TGTGCCTGGAGCTTATTAAGGGGGCTAGCAGAGGTCCGGGCCCAGTACTTC
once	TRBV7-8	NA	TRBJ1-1	CASSLGWTEAFF	TGTGCCAGCAGCTTAGGTTGGACTGAAGCTTTCTTT
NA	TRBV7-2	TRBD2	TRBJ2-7	CASRSGGAESYEQYF	TGTGCCAGCAGGAGCGGGGGGGCCGAATCCTACGAGCAGTACTTC
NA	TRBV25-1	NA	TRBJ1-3	CASSEQASSGNTIYF	TGTGCCAGCAGTGAACAAGCGAGCTCTGGAAACACCATATATTTT
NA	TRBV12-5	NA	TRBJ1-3	CASGLGWGAKKDGNTIYF	TGTGCTAGTGGTTTGGGCTGGGGAGCGAAAAAAGATGGAAACACCATATATTTT
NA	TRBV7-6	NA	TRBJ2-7	CASSLWEDEQYF	TGTGCCAGCAGCTTATGGGAGGACGAGCAGTACTTC
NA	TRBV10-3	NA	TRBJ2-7	CAISEGGGRTYEQYF	TGTGCCATCAGTGAGGGTGGGGGCCGTACCTACGAGCAGTACTTC
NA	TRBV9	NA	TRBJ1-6	CASSPRGGSDYNSPLHF	TGTGCCAGCAGCCCGAGGGGTGGGTCCGACTATAATTCACCCCTCCACTTT
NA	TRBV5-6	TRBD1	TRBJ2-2	CASSFGTGFGTGELFF	TGTGCCAGCAGCTTCGGGACAGGGTTTGGAACCGGGGAGCTGTTTTTT
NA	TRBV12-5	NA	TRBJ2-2	CASALEGLSYLNTGELFF	TGTGCTAGTGCCCTCGAGGGTTTAAGTTATTTGAACACCGGGGAGCTGTTTTTT
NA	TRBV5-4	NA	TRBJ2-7	CASSLRRGGQGRYEQYF	TGTGCCAGCAGCTTGAGAAGGGGCGGGCAGGGGCGCTACGAGCAGTACTTC
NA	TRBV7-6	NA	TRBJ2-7	CASSLSTARRHEQYF	TGTGCCAGCAGCTTAAGTACGGCCCGGAGGCACGAGCAGTACTTC
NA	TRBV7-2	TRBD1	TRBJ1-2	CASSANRGNYGYTF	TGTGCCAGCAGCGCTAACAGGGGGAACTATGGCTACACCTTC
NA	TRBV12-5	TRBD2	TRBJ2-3	CASGSPAGGPIDTQYF	TGTGCTAGTGGTTCCCCGGCGGGGGGGCCAATAGATACGCAGTATTTT
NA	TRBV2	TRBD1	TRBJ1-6	CASSIPGQGPDSPLHF	TGTGCCAGCAGTATTCCGGGACAGGGACCCGATTCACCCCTCCACTTT
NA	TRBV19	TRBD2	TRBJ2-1	CASTLSSGVYNEQFF	TGTGCCAGTACCCTGAGTAGCGGGGTCTACAATGAGCAGTTCTTC
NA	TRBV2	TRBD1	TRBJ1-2	CASSDQGDYGYTF	TGTGCCAGCAGTGATCAGGGGGACTATGGCTACACCTTC
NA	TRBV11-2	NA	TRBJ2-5	CASSLGQGSAQYF	TGTGCCAGCAGCTTAGGTCAGGGGTCGGCCCAGTACTTC
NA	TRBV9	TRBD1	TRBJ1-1	CASSEDPQGYTEAFF	TGTGCCAGCAGCGAGGACCCACAGGGGTACACTGAAGCTTTCTTT
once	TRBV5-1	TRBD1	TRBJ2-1	CASSNKFGTAYNEQFF	TGCGCCAGCAGCAACAAGTTCGGGACAGCTTACAATGAGCAGTTCTTC
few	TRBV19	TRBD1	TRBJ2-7	CASSNTGGSNEQYF	TGTGCCAGTAGTAACACAGGGGGATCGAACGAGCAGTACTTC
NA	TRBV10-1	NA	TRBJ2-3	CASTSNIGADTQYF	TGCGCCAGCACTTCGAATATAGGGGCAGATACGCAGTATTTT
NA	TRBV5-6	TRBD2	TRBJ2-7	CASSTGGYEQYF	TGTGCCAGCAGCACGGGAGGCTACGAGCAGTACTTC
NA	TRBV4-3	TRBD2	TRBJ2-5	CASSRRLADRETQYF	TGCGCCAGCAGCCGCCGACTAGCGGATAGGGAGACCCAGTACTTC
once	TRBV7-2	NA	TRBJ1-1	CASSSSGLEEAFF	TGTGCCAGCAGCTCTAGCGGACTCGAAGAAGCTTTCTTT
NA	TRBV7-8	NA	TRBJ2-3	CASSRSWGRGLGDTQYF	TGTGCCAGCAGCCGAAGCTGGGGTAGAGGTCTTGGAGATACGCAGTATTTT